The 2 T cell receptor beta chains below were found in one sample sequenced in a study of early T cells in non-severe SARS-CoV-2 infection. From the 5' RACE reads, TCRdb called clonotypes with MiXCR, one entry per CDR3 protein. Here the sample spans under 85,000 distinct CDR3 sequences, 8.5% to 10% being singletons. Specimen: whole blood. The source is an adult who was a healthcare worker with PCR-confirmed SARS-CoV-2 infection or an uninfected control (not recorded which).

This chain joins TRBV20-1 and TRBJ1-2; no firm D call. Trimming removed 3 bases from V and 4 bases from J, with 9 bases in between. The CDR3 is made up of 12 amino acids. Germline CDR1 DFQATT, CDR2 SNEGSKA (reference sequence). The CDR3 is CSASRMGYGYTF. CDR3 sequence (DNA): TGCAGTGCTAGCAGGATGGGCTATGGCTACACCTTC.

This clonotype has a handful of counts. V is TRBV7-9 and J is TRBJ2-1; 9 nucleotides agree with TRBD1. CDR3 length equals 16 residues. V shed 5 bases and J 0 bases; nucleotides not matched to a gene: 5. The germline V gene has CDR1 SEHNR and CDR2 FQNEAQ (reference sequence). The CDR3 here is CASSAGQGFSYNEQFF. The CDR3 DNA reads as TGTGCCAGCAGCGCAGGACAGGGGTTCTCCTACAATGAGCAGTTCTTC. The full variable domain, rest sourced from reference TRBV7-9 and TRBJ2-1, is DTGVSQNPRHKITKRGQNVTFRCDPISEHNRLYWYRQTLGQGPEFLTYFQNEAQLEKSRLLSDRFSAERPKGSFSTLEIQRTEQGDSAMYLCASSAGQGFSYNEQFFGPGTRLTVL.